This T cell receptor (beta chain) derives from a study of tumor-infiltrating lymphocytes in primary liver carcinoma. Study context: Recorded tumor stage was T1-T3 N0M0, with diameters of about 4.2 to 10 cm. General study findings and limits: Tumors reached a significantly greater top-250-clone fraction than blood did (p = 0.039). Tumor-adjacent and tumor-blood pairs shared less of their repertoires than tumor region pairs shared.

Both RNA and DNA were isolated together from about 20-30 mg of bulk tissue that had not been sorted. Starting from 500 ng of total RNA, TCR beta cDNA was produced with a primer in the constant region. Slightly modified ARM-PCR with three nested multiplex PCR rounds yielded TCR beta libraries. Rounds one and two of PCR, each of 10 cycles, were primed with TRBV1-TRBV30 forward primers and a C-beta reverse primer. MiXCR, applied by TCRdb to the multiplex PCR reads, yields one record per CDR3 protein. Here the sample spans 90,000 to 150,000 distinct CDR3 sequences, around two thirds being singletons. About this clonotype itself: Its antigen is unknown. The CDR3 ends on some other residue instead of the conserved phenylalanine or tryptophan, so this is likely a read error.

This CDR3 region has 13 residues. The germline CDR1 and CDR2 sequences are MNHEY and SVGEGT. This TCR came from a woman aged 55 to 70 with primary liver carcinoma and hepatitis B virus infection. This chain uses TRBV6-2 or TRBV6-3 with TRBJ2-1, with D hard to call. The sample was tumor-adjacent normal liver tissue. CDR3 protein: CASAVSSYNVQFS. CDR3 nucleotides: TGTGCCAGCGCGGTGAGCTCCTACAATGTGCAGTTCTCC.